This T cell receptor beta chain was documented in a study of T cells in Graves' hyperthyroidism and ophthalmopathy. This clonotype has a handful of counts. What it binds is unknown. Study-wide results and caveats: Blood samples included most of the expanded thyroid clonotypes exceeding 0.001.

Clinicians diagnosed patients from clinical symptoms, serum thyroxine and TRAb, thyroid ultrasound and orbital computed tomography. The length of the CDR3 is 15 residues. The germline V gene encodes CDR1 LNHDA and CDR2 SQIVND (reference sequence). V lost 5 bases, J lost 1 base, and 14 bases lay in between. Amplified TCR beta CDR3 regions derived from RNA transcripts. TCR CDR3 underwent first-round RT-PCR with the HTBI primer set. TCRdb recomputed calls from the multiplex PCR reads with MiXCR, one row per CDR3 protein. The sample consists of hundreds of thousands of distinct CDR3 sequences, about 14% of them appearing once.

This rearrangement joins TRBV19 to TRBJ1-1; TRBD1 might be the D (6 bases). This clonotype was obtained from a woman between 50 and 59 years old with Graves' ophthalmopathy. The sample comprised blood. Here the CDR3 reads CASSPYRERNTEAFF. For the CDR3, the DNA is TGTGCCAGTAGTCCATACAGGGAAAGGAACACTGAAGCTTTCTTT. The full variable domain, completed using reference TRBV19 and TRBJ1-1, is DGGITQSPKYLFRKEGQNVTLSCEQNLNHDAMYWYRQDPGQGLRLIYYSQIVNDFQKGDIAEGYSVSREKKESFPLTVTSAQKNPTAFYLCASSPYRERNTEAFFGQGTRLTVV.